Listed here are 15 T cell receptor beta chains from one sample, sequenced in a study of blood T cells in healthy people across ages. The authors ran a second PCR of about 7 to 11 cycles using a sample-barcoded 5' primer and a J-beta primer mix. MiXCR was run by TCRdb on the 5' RACE reads, yielding one entry per CDR3 protein. Of some 930,000 distinct CDR3 sequences listed, 25% to 35% are singletons. In addition, the sample was reused for a study of T cells of mothers and their children.

Material for sequencing was blood. The receptors shown here come from a woman aged 40 to 49 in good health.

This clonotype was observed many times. The chain is built from TRBV19 and TRBJ1-2; TRBD1 might be the D (6 bases). Trimming shortened V by 4 bases and J by 4 bases, and 16 bases separated the two germline ends. Germline CDR1 and CDR2: LNHDA and SQIVND (reference sequence). The CDR3 covers 15 residues. CDR3 residues: CASSTGTSEVYGYTF. In DNA form, the CDR3 reads TGTGCCAGTAGTACCGGGACATCGGAGGTCTATGGCTACACCTTC.

V usage is TRBV7-6 and J usage is TRBJ2-1; 8 bases are a match to TRBD1. With V trimmed by 4 bases and J by 0 bases, 2 bases remained unmatched. Germline V gene data show CDR1 as SGHVS and CDR2 as FNYEAQ. The CDR3 totals 15 residues. CDR3 bases: TGTGCCAGCAGCTGCGGGACAGGCTCCTACAATGAGCAGTTCTTC. It specifies CASSCGTGSYNEQFF. The complete variable domain, with remaining parts taken from reference TRBV7-6 and TRBJ2-1, reads GAGVSQSPRYKVTKRGQDVALRCDPISGHVSLYWYRQALGQGPEFLTYFNYEAQQDKSGLPNDRFSAERPEGSISTLTIQRTEQRDSAMYRCASSCGTGSYNEQFFGPGTRLTVL.

J is TRBJ2-7 and V is TRBV6-2 or TRBV6-3, with D possibly being TRBD1 (6 bases). CDR3 length: 13 residues. The V end was cut by 10 bases, the J end by 7 bases, with 20 bases between. The germline V gene has CDR1 MNHEY and CDR2 SVGEGT. The chain's CDR3 is CATSRDTKGEQYF. Written as DNA, the CDR3 is TGTGCCACCTCACGGGACACCAAGGGAGAGCAGTACTTC.

Remarks on this clonotype: A much more abundant neighbour one base away suggests this may be a read error. V gene TRBV27 combines with J gene TRBJ2-7; D is ambiguous. The CDR3 totals 15 residues. Looked up from germline, CDR1 is MNHEY and CDR2 is SMNVEV (reference sequence). The chain's CDR3 is CASSLRAEASYGQYF. The DNA of the CDR3 is TGTGCCAGCAGTTTACGAGCTGAAGCGTCCTACGGGCAGTACTTC.

The chain recombines TRBV21-1 with TRBJ2-7. TRBV21-1 is noted as a pseudogene. This CDR3 is built from 16 residues. The CDR3 DNA reads TGTGCCAGCAGCAAAATGGTGGCAGTTCTTTCCTACGAGCAGTACTTC. Translation gives CASSKMVAVLSYEQYF.

This clonotype was observed a few times. The gene calls are TRBV30 and TRBJ2-1; D tentatively fits TRBD1 or TRBD2 (5 bases each). Germline V gene lookup returns CDR1 GTSNPN and CDR2 SVGIG (reference sequence). The germline V and J ends were trimmed by 0 bases and 6 bases, with 9 bases remaining between them. The CDR3 consists of 13 residues. The CDR3 sequence is CAWSVLGGNEQFF. The CDR3 coding sequence is TGTGCCTGGAGTGTACTTGGGGGCAATGAGCAGTTCTTC.

The CDR3 sequence: CSARVGDTQYF. CDR3 coding DNA: TGCAGTGCTAGAGTCGGAGATACGCAGTATTTT. V and J are TRBV20-1 and TRBJ2-3; D unresolved. The CDR3 has 11 amino acids. The V gene's germline CDR1 is DFQATT and CDR2 SNEGSKA (reference sequence). V was trimmed by 1 base and J by 5 bases, leaving 4 bases between them.

This chain joins TRBV28 and TRBJ2-3; D could derive from TRBD1 or TRBD2 (5 bases each). This CDR3 region has 15 residues. Trimming shortened V by 4 bases and J by 4 bases, and 15 bases separated the two germline ends. The V gene's germline CDR1 is MDHEN and CDR2 SYDVKM. CDR3 sequence (DNA): TGTGCCAGCAGTTCGAGGGGCATCGAGGCAGATACGCAGTATTTT. Translating it yields CASSSRGIEADTQYF.

This rearrangement joins TRBV5-6 to TRBJ1-2; possible D gene TRBD1, 5 bases. The CDR3 length is 16 residues. The V gene lost 5 bases and the J gene lost 0 bases, with 17 bases spanning the gap. Germline lookup yields CDR1 SGHDT and CDR2 YYEEEE. CDR3 DNA: TGTGCCAGCAGAAACTACCGGGGCGGAGCTAACTATGGCTACACCTTC. It specifies CASRNYRGGANYGYTF.

The gene calls are TRBV28 and TRBJ1-1; D perhaps matches TRBD1 (5 bases). Germline V gives CDR1 MDHEN, CDR2 SYDVKM. Between the trimmed V and J ends, which lost 6 bases and 6 bases, there was a span of 8 bases. The CDR3 is made up of 11 amino acids. The CDR3 here is CASRATAEAFF. The CDR3 DNA follows: TGTGCCAGCAGGGCGACAGCTGAAGCTTTCTTT.

This clonotype showed up just a few times. A read error is possible here, since a much larger clone lies one base away. The chain links TRBV6-5 to TRBJ2-5; tentative D call: TRBD1 (5 bases). The CDR3 is made up of 14 amino acids. Germline V gene sequence: CDR1 MNHEY, CDR2 SVGAGI. V was cut by 0 bases and J by 5 bases, with 10 bases left in between. Here the CDR3 reads CASSYSAGLETQYF. The CDR3 DNA follows: TGTGCCAGCAGTTACTCTGCAGGGTTGGAGACCCAGTACTTC.

In DNA, the CDR3 is TGTGCCAGCAGTTTTCTCGGGGGGTGGCACACTGAAGCTTTCTTT. It codes for CASSFLGGWHTEAFF. V and J are TRBV28 and TRBJ1-1, with D maybe TRBD1 (5 bases). Germline loops: CDR1 MDHEN, CDR2 SYDVKM. Between the trimmed V and J ends, which lost 3 bases and 3 bases, there was a span of 14 bases. The CDR3 is made up of 15 amino acids.

To note about this clonotype: At one of its ends the junction is not consistent with the germline gene, which may arise from a read error. The V and J genes are TRBV12-3 or TRBV12-4 and TRBJ2-3, with a possible D match to TRBD1 (6 bases). This CDR3 has 16 residues. This chain's CDR3 is CASSLGLGAQTDAQYF. The DNA for the CDR3 is TGTGCCAGCAGTTTAGGTCTGGGGGCGCAAACAGATGCGCAGTATTTT.

This clonotype was recorded at least ten times. The rearrangement joins TRBV20-1 to TRBJ2-4, with TRBD2 as a possible D gene (6 bases). Looked up from germline, CDR1 is DFQATT and CDR2 is SNEGSKA (reference sequence). The ends were cut back, 8 bases at V and 0 bases at J, with 14 bases in the middle. The CDR3 is 14 amino acids. The CDR3 here is CSIPGLIAKNIQYF. CDR3 sequence (DNA): TGCAGTATCCCGGGACTCATAGCCAAAAACATTCAGTACTTC.

This clonotype was observed many times. The rearrangement uses TRBV15 and TRBJ2-7, with D tentatively TRBD1 (5 bases). The V gene's germline CDR1 is LNHNV and CDR2 YYDKDF (reference sequence). V lost 3 bases to trimming and J lost 6 bases, with 12 bases between them. CDR3 length: 13 amino acids. CDR3 protein: CATSRDQDSEQYF. CDR3 DNA: TGTGCCACCAGCAGGGATCAAGACAGCGAGCAGTACTTC.